This TCR beta chain was documented in a study of T cells in Graves' hyperthyroidism and ophthalmopathy. The sample holds many counts of this clonotype. RNA transcripts gave rise to amplified TCR beta CDR3 regions. The HTBI primer set was used in a first-round RT-PCR of the TCR CDR3. TCRdb re-called the multiplex PCR reads with MiXCR, one entry per CDR3 protein. This sample has about 480,000 distinct CDR3 sequences; roughly an eighth occur once, and the top ten carry 15% to 20%. V lost 1 base and J lost 8, with 12 bases in between. Germline CDR1 is SEHNR and CDR2 is FQNEAQ (reference sequence). This CDR3 contains 14 residues.

The receptor comes from a woman under 30 with Graves' hyperthyroidism. The chain uses TRBV7-9 and TRBJ2-1; no definite D call. Sequencing input: blood. CDR3 bases: TGTGCCAGCAGCTTAGAGGTAGTGCTGGATGAGCAGTTCTTC. This encodes CASSLEVVLDEQFF.